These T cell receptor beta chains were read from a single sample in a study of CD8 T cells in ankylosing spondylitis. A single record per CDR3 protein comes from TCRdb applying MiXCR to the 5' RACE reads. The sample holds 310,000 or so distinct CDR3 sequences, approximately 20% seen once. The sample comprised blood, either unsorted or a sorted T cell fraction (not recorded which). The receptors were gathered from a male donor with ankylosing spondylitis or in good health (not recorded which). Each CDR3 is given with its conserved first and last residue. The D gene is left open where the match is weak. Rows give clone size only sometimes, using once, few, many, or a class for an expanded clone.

CDR3 DNA: TGTGCCTGGAGTGTAACCGGGACAGGGTTGGGCCAGCCCCAGCATTTT
CDR3 protein: CAWSVTGTGLGQPQHF
clone size: NA
D gene: TRBD1
V gene: TRBV30
J gene: TRBJ1-5

CDR3 DNA: TGCAGTGCTGGAGGACTGGCCAGCTCCTACAATGAGCAGTTCTTC
CDR3 protein: CSAGGLASSYNEQFF
clone size: few
D gene: NA
V gene: TRBV20-1
J gene: TRBJ2-1

CDR3 DNA: TGCAGCGTCCGACAGGAGGGTAGGGGCAATCAGCCCCAGCATTTT
CDR3 protein: CSVRQEGRGNQPQHF
clone size: few
D gene: NA
V gene: TRBV29-1
J gene: TRBJ1-5

CDR3 DNA: TGCGCCAGCAGCAGCCCTCGCGGGAGTTCCTACAATGAGCAGTTCTTC
CDR3 protein: CASSSPRGSSYNEQFF
clone size: few
D gene: TRBD2
V gene: TRBV5-1
J gene: TRBJ2-1

CDR3 DNA: TGTGCCAGCAGCATCTGGACAGCCGGGGACACTGAAGCTTTCTTT
CDR3 protein: CASSIWTAGDTEAFF
clone size: few
D gene: NA
V gene: TRBV7-8
J gene: TRBJ1-1

CDR3 DNA: TGTGCCACCCACAGTGCTACTGAAGCTTTCTTT
CDR3 protein: CATHSATEAFF
clone size: NA
D gene: NA
V gene: TRBV25-1
J gene: TRBJ1-1

CDR3 DNA: TGCGGTGCTAGTAGGATAGCGGGGGGAAACACAGATACGCAGTATTTT
CDR3 protein: CGASRIAGGNTDTQYF
clone size: NA
D gene: TRBD2
V gene: TRBV20-1
J gene: TRBJ2-3

CDR3 DNA: TGTGCCAGCAGCCAAGATAGAGGGACAGGGGAGTCCGGGGAGCTGTTTTTT
CDR3 protein: CASSQDRGTGESGELFF
clone size: few
D gene: TRBD1
V gene: TRBV3-1
J gene: TRBJ2-2

CDR3 DNA: TGTGCCACCAGCAGAGGGGTCAGTCCCTATGGCTACACCTTC
CDR3 protein: CATSRGVSPYGYTF
clone size: NA
D gene: NA
V gene: TRBV15
J gene: TRBJ1-2

CDR3 DNA: TGTGCCACCAGTGGTGGGCAGCGTTCTTGGGTAGATACGCAGTATTTT
CDR3 protein: CATSGGQRSWVDTQYF
clone size: NA
D gene: NA
V gene: TRBV24-1
J gene: TRBJ2-3

CDR3 DNA: TGCAGTGCGAACACAGGGGGCAATCAGCCCCAGCATTTT
CDR3 protein: CSANTGGNQPQHF
clone size: few
D gene: TRBD1
V gene: TRBV20-1
J gene: TRBJ1-5

CDR3 DNA: TGTGCCAGCTCATCGATGACCGTGTCCGGCTACACCTTC
CDR3 protein: CASSSMTVSGYTF
clone size: NA
D gene: NA
V gene: TRBV18
J gene: TRBJ1-2

CDR3 DNA: TGTGCCAGCAGCCCTCCGCGTGGTTGGGGGGTAGAGACTGAAGCTTTCTTT
CDR3 protein: CASSPPRGWGVETEAFF
clone size: NA
D gene: NA
V gene: TRBV6-1
J gene: TRBJ1-1

CDR3 DNA: TGTGCCAGCAGTTCCTTTATAGCGACAGGGGGCTTTCGAGGCTACAATGAGCAGTTCTTC
CDR3 protein: CASSSFIATGGFRGYNEQFF
clone size: few
D gene: TRBD1
V gene: TRBV4-2
J gene: TRBJ2-1

CDR3 DNA: TGCGCCAGCAGCCGGGGACCCCTCAATGAGCAGTTCTTC
CDR3 protein: CASSRGPLNEQFF
clone size: few
D gene: NA
V gene: TRBV4-1
J gene: TRBJ2-1

CDR3 DNA: TGTGCCAGCAAAGTAGGGTTCGGTACAGATACGCAGTATTTT
CDR3 protein: CASKVGFGTDTQYF
clone size: NA
D gene: NA
V gene: TRBV6-1
J gene: TRBJ2-3

CDR3 DNA: TGTGCCAGCAGCCAAGTTTTAACCAACACCGGGGAGCTGTTTTTT
CDR3 protein: CASSQVLTNTGELFF
clone size: few
D gene: NA
V gene: TRBV14
J gene: TRBJ2-2

CDR3 DNA: TGTGCCATCCAAGAAGACGGAGGCCCCTACAATGAGCAGTTCTTC
CDR3 protein: CAIQEDGGPYNEQFF
clone size: NA
D gene: NA
V gene: TRBV10-3
J gene: TRBJ2-1

CDR3 DNA: TGCAGTGGGTTGGGGGTTAGGAAGAACACTGAAGCTTTCTTT
CDR3 protein: CSGLGVRKNTEAFF
clone size: NA
D gene: NA
V gene: TRBV20-1
J gene: TRBJ1-1

CDR3 DNA: TGCAGCGTTGAAGATTGGCGCCGGGGGGGAGACTACAATGAGCAGTTCTTC
CDR3 protein: CSVEDWRRGGDYNEQFF
clone size: many
D gene: TRBD2
V gene: TRBV29-1
J gene: TRBJ2-1

CDR3 DNA: TGCGCCAGCAGCTTCGGGGACCAAGAGACCCAGTACTTC
CDR3 protein: CASSFGDQETQYF
clone size: many
D gene: NA
V gene: TRBV5-1
J gene: TRBJ2-5

CDR3 DNA: TGTGCCACCAGCAGAGATTCGGGGGGTGGGGCCAACGTCCTGACTTTC
CDR3 protein: CATSRDSGGGANVLTF
clone size: NA
D gene: TRBD2
V gene: TRBV15
J gene: TRBJ2-6

CDR3 DNA: TGCAGTGCTGAAAAGACAGGGGAGAACACTGAAGCTTTCTTT
CDR3 protein: CSAEKTGENTEAFF
clone size: few
D gene: TRBD1
V gene: TRBV20-1
J gene: TRBJ1-1

CDR3 DNA: TGTGCCAGCAGCCAAGGGGCGGACAGGGGTTCACCCCTCCACTTT
CDR3 protein: CASSQGADRGSPLHF
clone size: NA
D gene: TRBD1
V gene: TRBV3-1
J gene: TRBJ1-6

CDR3 DNA: TGCAGTGCTCCCCCTCTCTCTGGGGCCAACGTCCTGACTTTC
CDR3 protein: CSAPPLSGANVLTF
clone size: NA
D gene: NA
V gene: TRBV20-1
J gene: TRBJ2-6

CDR3 DNA: TGCGCCAGCGGAGCGGGAGTTAGCACAGATACGCAGTATTTT
CDR3 protein: CASGAGVSTDTQYF
clone size: many
D gene: TRBD2
V gene: TRBV5-1
J gene: TRBJ2-3

CDR3 DNA: TGTGCCAGCAGCTTGTCGGTTCGGCCGAATTCACCCCTCCACTTT
CDR3 protein: CASSLSVRPNSPLHF
clone size: NA
D gene: NA
V gene: TRBV5-6
J gene: TRBJ1-6

CDR3 DNA: TGTGCCAGCAGTCCCAACAGGGTTGTGGGAGAGACCCAGTACTTC
CDR3 protein: CASSPNRVVGETQYF
clone size: few
D gene: NA
V gene: TRBV12-3/TRBV12-4
J gene: TRBJ2-5

CDR3 DNA: TGTGCCAGCAGCTCTACGCGCGGGTCTGAGCAGTTCTTC
CDR3 protein: CASSSTRGSEQFF
clone size: few
D gene: NA
V gene: TRBV7-3
J gene: TRBJ2-1

CDR3 DNA: TGTGCCAGCAGTGAGGACAGCCTCCAGACAGATACGCAGTATTTT
CDR3 protein: CASSEDSLQTDTQYF
clone size: many
D gene: NA
V gene: TRBV6-4
J gene: TRBJ2-3

CDR3 DNA: TGTGCCAGCAGCCTGGGTTATGGCTACACCTTC
CDR3 protein: CASSLGYGYTF
clone size: many
D gene: NA
V gene: TRBV5-6
J gene: TRBJ1-2

CDR3 DNA: TGTGCCAGCAGCCGGACAGGGGTTGGCTATGGCTACACCTTC
CDR3 protein: CASSRTGVGYGYTF
clone size: NA
D gene: TRBD1
V gene: TRBV6-1
J gene: TRBJ1-2

CDR3 DNA: TGCAGCGTCCCCCTAGGGAGAGAGCAGTTCTTC
CDR3 protein: CSVPLGREQFF
clone size: NA
D gene: NA
V gene: TRBV29-1
J gene: TRBJ2-1

CDR3 DNA: TGCAGTGCTAGTCTGGCGGGGGGGTACAATGAGCAGTTCTTC
CDR3 protein: CSASLAGGYNEQFF
clone size: NA
D gene: TRBD2
V gene: TRBV20-1
J gene: TRBJ2-1

CDR3 DNA: TGCAGTGCTAGAGGACAGGGGGCTAGTCAGTACTTC
CDR3 protein: CSARGQGASQYF
clone size: NA
D gene: TRBD1
V gene: TRBV20-1
J gene: TRBJ2-4

CDR3 DNA: TGTGCCAGCAGTCCCGAGGGTAGCAGCCAAGAGACCCAGTACTTC
CDR3 protein: CASSPEGSSQETQYF
clone size: NA
D gene: NA
V gene: TRBV6-1
J gene: TRBJ2-5

CDR3 DNA: TGCGCCAGCAGCCCCGGGTTCCAAGAGGCCCAGTACTTC
CDR3 protein: CASSPGFQEAQYF
clone size: NA
D gene: NA
V gene: TRBV5-1
J gene: TRBJ2-5

CDR3 DNA: TGTGCCAGCAGCAGATCCTGGGGGCACCAAGAGACCCAGTACTTC
CDR3 protein: CASSRSWGHQETQYF
clone size: many
D gene: NA
V gene: TRBV28
J gene: TRBJ2-5

CDR3 DNA: TGTGCCAGCAGTTTAGTGAGGGACTACTCCACAGATACGCAGTATTTT
CDR3 protein: CASSLVRDYSTDTQYF
clone size: NA
D gene: TRBD2
V gene: TRBV12-3/TRBV12-4
J gene: TRBJ2-3

CDR3 DNA: TGCGCCAACAGCTACGGGACCGCTAAAAATGAGCAGTTCTTC
CDR3 protein: CANSYGTAKNEQFF
clone size: NA
D gene: NA
V gene: TRBV5-1
J gene: TRBJ2-1

CDR3 DNA: TGCAGTGCTAGAGATGGGGGGCCGGGTAGGGAGACCCAGTACTTC
CDR3 protein: CSARDGGPGRETQYF
clone size: NA
D gene: NA
V gene: TRBV20-1
J gene: TRBJ2-5

CDR3 DNA: TGTGCCATCAGCCCTCGGGGCCAGGGGGCGCAGGGAGATACGCAGTATTTT
CDR3 protein: CAISPRGQGAQGDTQYF
clone size: many
D gene: TRBD1
V gene: TRBV10-3
J gene: TRBJ2-3

CDR3 DNA: TGTGCCACCGGACGGACTGGCGAAAAACTGTTTTTT
CDR3 protein: CATGRTGEKLFF
clone size: NA
D gene: NA
V gene: TRBV6-5
J gene: TRBJ1-4

CDR3 DNA: TGTGCTAGCAGCCGAGGACAGGGCGATACGCAGTATTTT
CDR3 protein: CASSRGQGDTQYF
clone size: once
D gene: TRBD1
V gene: TRBV7-7
J gene: TRBJ2-3

CDR3 DNA: TGTGCCAGCAGCCAAGATCAGCCCACAGATACGCAGTATTTT
CDR3 protein: CASSQDQPTDTQYF
clone size: few
D gene: NA
V gene: TRBV4-2
J gene: TRBJ2-3

CDR3 DNA: TGTGCCAGCAGTGGGCCTGGGGATGAGCAGTTCTTC
CDR3 protein: CASSGPGDEQFF
clone size: NA
D gene: NA
V gene: TRBV7-3
J gene: TRBJ2-1

CDR3 DNA: TGTGCCAGCAGCGAGGGACAGGGGGTATACAATGAGCAGTTCTTC
CDR3 protein: CASSEGQGVYNEQFF
clone size: NA
D gene: TRBD1
V gene: TRBV9
J gene: TRBJ2-1

CDR3 DNA: TGTGCCAGCAGCCTCCGACAGGGGAGCTATGGCTACACCTTC
CDR3 protein: CASSLRQGSYGYTF
clone size: NA
D gene: TRBD1
V gene: TRBV7-2
J gene: TRBJ1-2

CDR3 DNA: TGTGCCAGCAGAAACGGGATGAGCGGCACAGATACGCAGTATTTT
CDR3 protein: CASRNGMSGTDTQYF
clone size: many
D gene: NA
V gene: TRBV6-1
J gene: TRBJ2-3

CDR3 DNA: TGTGCCACCAGCAGAGTTGGAGGACAGCAAGAGACCCAGTACTTC
CDR3 protein: CATSRVGGQQETQYF
clone size: many
D gene: NA
V gene: TRBV15
J gene: TRBJ2-5

CDR3 DNA: TGCAGTGCTCACCCTGGGCTTCAAGAGACCCAGTACTTC
CDR3 protein: CSAHPGLQETQYF
clone size: few
D gene: NA
V gene: TRBV20-1
J gene: TRBJ2-5

CDR3 DNA: TGTGCCAGCATCAAAAGGGCTAGCGGGGGCCAAACGAACACCGGGGAGCTGTTTTTT
CDR3 protein: CASIKRASGGQTNTGELFF
clone size: NA
D gene: TRBD2
V gene: TRBV11-2
J gene: TRBJ2-2

CDR3 DNA: TGTGCCAGCAGTTACTCGACTCCAGCTGAAGCTTTCTTT
CDR3 protein: CASSYSTPAEAFF
clone size: few
D gene: NA
V gene: TRBV6-6
J gene: TRBJ1-1

CDR3 DNA: TGCGCCAGCAGCAAGTTTGGGGGGTCGGAGACCCAGTACTTC
CDR3 protein: CASSKFGGSETQYF
clone size: few
D gene: NA
V gene: TRBV5-1
J gene: TRBJ2-5